The 6 T cell receptor beta chains reported below all come from one sample, sequenced in a study of blood T cell repertoires in COVID-19. Here immunoSEQ multiplex PCR was the method, and the copy in TCRdb shows in-frame clones only, minus some. There are approximately 150,000 clones in the sample; 75% to 90% occur only once, and about 11% lies in the top ten. Sequenced sample: PBMCs or T cells enriched from blood (not recorded which). All receptors come from a man aged 55 to 69 who had recovered from COVID-19.

The chain combines TRBV12-3 or TRBV12-4 with TRBJ1-2; 7 bases are shared with TRBD1. V trimming: 3 bases; J trimming: 6 bases; junction bases outside the gene matches: 4. The CDR3 contains 13 residues. For the CDR3, the DNA is TGTGCCAGCAGTTTTACAGGGGTGGATGGCTACACCTTC. This sequence encodes CASSFTGVDGYTF.

J is TRBJ2-5 and V is TRBV5-1; 7 bases agree with TRBD1. Germline V CDR1 and CDR2: SGHRS, YFSETQ. This CDR3 has 16 amino acids. V gave up 1 base and J gave up 2 bases; unmatched junction bases: 8. The CDR3 sequence is CASSLRIGTAQETQYF. As DNA, the CDR3 is TGCGCCAGCAGCTTGAGGATCGGGACAGCACAAGAGACCCAGTACTTC.

This chain connects TRBV15 to TRBJ1-5; D unresolved. With 0 bases removed from V and 7 bases from J, the gap between germline ends came to 13 bases. The CDR3 has 15 amino acids. Germline V gene sequence: CDR1 LNHNV, CDR2 YYDKDF (reference sequence). The CDR3 DNA is TGTGCCACCAGCAGAGAGAGGGCCGGTAACCAGCCCCAGCATTTT. Protein product: CATSRERAGNQPQHF.

The DNA for the CDR3 is TGTGCCAGCAGCGTAAGTGCGGGAGGGCCTTTCTCCTACGAGCAGTACTTC. Its translation is CASSVSAGGPFSYEQYF. J is TRBJ2-7 and V is TRBV9; 9 nucleotides agree with TRBD2. Germline loops: CDR1 SGDLS, CDR2 YYNGEE. CDR3 length: 17 residues. The V and J ends lost 1 base and 0 bases, in that order; junction bases with no gene match: 8.

The chain is built from TRBV2 and TRBJ2-5, with D unclear. The CDR3 extends over 12 amino acids. Germline-derived CDR1 and CDR2 are SNHLY and FYNNEI. Trimming stripped 6 bases from V and 7 bases from J, with 12 bases between. The DNA for the CDR3 is TGTGCCAGCAGCCTCGACCAGGTGACCCAGTACTTC. This codes for CASSLDQVTQYF.

The chain uses TRBV19 and TRBJ2-1; maybe TRBD2 (5 bases). Deletions cut 7 bases from V and 0 bases from J, with 13 bases between. This CDR3 spans 15 amino acids. The germline gives CDR1 LNHDA, CDR2 SQIVND (reference sequence). The CDR3 bases are TGTGCCAGTATGGGCCGGAGGAGCTCCTACAATGAGCAGTTCTTC. As protein: CASMGRRSSYNEQFF.